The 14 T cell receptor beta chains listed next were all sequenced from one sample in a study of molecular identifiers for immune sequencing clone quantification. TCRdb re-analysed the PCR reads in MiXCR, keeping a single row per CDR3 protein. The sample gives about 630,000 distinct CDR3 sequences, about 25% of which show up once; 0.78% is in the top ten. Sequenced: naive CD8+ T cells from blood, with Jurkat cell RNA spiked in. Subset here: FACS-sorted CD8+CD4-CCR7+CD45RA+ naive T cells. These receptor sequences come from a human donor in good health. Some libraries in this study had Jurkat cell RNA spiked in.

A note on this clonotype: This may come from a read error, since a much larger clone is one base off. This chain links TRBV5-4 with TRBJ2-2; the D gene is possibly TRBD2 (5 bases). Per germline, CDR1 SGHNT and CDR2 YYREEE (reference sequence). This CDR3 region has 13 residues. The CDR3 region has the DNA TGTGCCGGCAGCGTACCGGGGACCGGGGAGCTGTTTTTT. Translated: CAGSVPGTGELFF.

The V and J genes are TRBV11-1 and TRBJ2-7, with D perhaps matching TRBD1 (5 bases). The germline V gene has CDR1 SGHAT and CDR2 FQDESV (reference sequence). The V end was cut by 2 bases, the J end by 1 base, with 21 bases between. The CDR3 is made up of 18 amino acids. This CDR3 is CASSLKGLAVIPSYEQYF. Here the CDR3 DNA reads TGTGCCAGCAGCTTAAAGGGGTTGGCGGTTATCCCGTCCTACGAGCAGTACTTC.

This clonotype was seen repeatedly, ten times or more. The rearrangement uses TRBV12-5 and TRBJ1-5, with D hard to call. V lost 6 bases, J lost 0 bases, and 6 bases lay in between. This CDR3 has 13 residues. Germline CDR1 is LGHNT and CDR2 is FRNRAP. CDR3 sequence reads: CASGIDSNQPQHF. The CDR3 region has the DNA TGTGCTAGTGGAATAGATAGCAATCAGCCCCAGCATTTT.

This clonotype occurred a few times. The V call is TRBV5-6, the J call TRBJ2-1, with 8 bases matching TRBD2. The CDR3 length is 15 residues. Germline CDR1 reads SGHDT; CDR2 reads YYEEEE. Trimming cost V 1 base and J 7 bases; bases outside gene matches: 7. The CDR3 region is CASSLYPSGGNEQFF. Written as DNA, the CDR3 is TGTGCCAGCAGCTTGTACCCCAGCGGGGGAAATGAGCAGTTCTTC.

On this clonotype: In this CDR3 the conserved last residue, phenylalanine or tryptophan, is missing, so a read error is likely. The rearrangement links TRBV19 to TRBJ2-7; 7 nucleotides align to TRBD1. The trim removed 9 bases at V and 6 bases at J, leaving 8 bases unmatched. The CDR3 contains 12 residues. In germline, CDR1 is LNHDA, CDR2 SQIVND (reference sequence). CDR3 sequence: CASSTGSREQYL. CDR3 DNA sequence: TGTGCCAGCTCGACAGGGAGTCGCGAGCAGTACCTC.

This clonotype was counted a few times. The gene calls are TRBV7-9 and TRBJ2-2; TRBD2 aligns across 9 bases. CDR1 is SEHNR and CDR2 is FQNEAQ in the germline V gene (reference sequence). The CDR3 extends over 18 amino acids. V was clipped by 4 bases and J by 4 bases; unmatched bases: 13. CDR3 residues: CASSSRPGTSLGTGELFF. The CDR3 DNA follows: TGTGCCAGCAGCTCCCGTCCCGGGACTAGCTTAGGCACCGGGGAGCTGTTTTTT.

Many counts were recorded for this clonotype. The chain's CDR3 is CASSSSLQETQYF. The CDR3 DNA sequence: TGTGCCAGCAGCTCATCCTTACAAGAGACCCAGTACTTC. The V call is TRBV5-6, the J call TRBJ2-5; D call uncertain. In germline, CDR1 is SGHDT, CDR2 YYEEEE. V gave up 3 bases and J gave up 2 bases, with 8 bases separating them. This CDR3 is 13 amino acids long.

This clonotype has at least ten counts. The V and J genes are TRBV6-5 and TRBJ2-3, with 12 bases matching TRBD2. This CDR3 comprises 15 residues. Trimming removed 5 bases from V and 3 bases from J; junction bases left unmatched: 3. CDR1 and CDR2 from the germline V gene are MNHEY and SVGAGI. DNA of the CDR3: TGTGCCAGCAGTCCAGGACTAGCGGGAACAGATACGCAGTATTTT. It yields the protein CASSPGLAGTDTQYF.

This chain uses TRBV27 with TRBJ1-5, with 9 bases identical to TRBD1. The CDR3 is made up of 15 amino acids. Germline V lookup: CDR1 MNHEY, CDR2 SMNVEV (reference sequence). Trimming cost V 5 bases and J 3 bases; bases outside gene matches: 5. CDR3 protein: CASSLGQGYNQPQHF. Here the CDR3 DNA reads TGTGCCAGCAGTCTCGGACAGGGGTACAATCAGCCCCAGCATTTT.

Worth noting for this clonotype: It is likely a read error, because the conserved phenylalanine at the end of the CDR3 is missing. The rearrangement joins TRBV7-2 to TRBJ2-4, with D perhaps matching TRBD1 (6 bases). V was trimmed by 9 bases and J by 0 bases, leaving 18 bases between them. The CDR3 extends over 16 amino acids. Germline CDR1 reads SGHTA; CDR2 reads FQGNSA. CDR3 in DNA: TGTGCCAGTTCAGGGGCGGAACTCCTAGCCAAAAACATTCAGTACCTC. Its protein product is CASSGAELLAKNIQYL.

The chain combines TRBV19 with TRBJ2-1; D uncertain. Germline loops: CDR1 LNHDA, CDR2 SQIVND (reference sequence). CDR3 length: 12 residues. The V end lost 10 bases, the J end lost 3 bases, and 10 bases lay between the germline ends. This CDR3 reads CATRPFYNEQFF. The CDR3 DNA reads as TGTGCCACCCGGCCCTTCTACAATGAGCAGTTCTTC.

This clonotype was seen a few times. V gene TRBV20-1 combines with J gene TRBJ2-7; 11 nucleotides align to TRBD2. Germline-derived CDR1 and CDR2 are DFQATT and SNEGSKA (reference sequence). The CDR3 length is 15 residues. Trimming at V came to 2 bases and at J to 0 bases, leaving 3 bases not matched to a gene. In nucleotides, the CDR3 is TGCAGTGCTAGACCGGGACTAGCGGTCTCCTACGAGCAGTACTTC. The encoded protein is CSARPGLAVSYEQYF.

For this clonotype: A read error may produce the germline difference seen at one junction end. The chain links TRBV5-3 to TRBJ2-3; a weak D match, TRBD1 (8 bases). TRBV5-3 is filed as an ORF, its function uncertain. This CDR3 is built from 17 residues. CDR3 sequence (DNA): TGTGCCAGCAGCGGGACGACAGGGGTCGGACGCACAGGTACGCAGTATTTT. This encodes CASSGTTGVGRTGTQYF.

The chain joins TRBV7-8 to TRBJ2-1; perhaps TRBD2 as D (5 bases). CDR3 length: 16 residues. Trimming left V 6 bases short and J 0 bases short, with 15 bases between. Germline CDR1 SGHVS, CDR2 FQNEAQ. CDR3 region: CASSPLVGSSYNEQFF. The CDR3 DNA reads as TGTGCCAGCAGTCCTCTTGTGGGGAGCTCCTACAATGAGCAGTTCTTC. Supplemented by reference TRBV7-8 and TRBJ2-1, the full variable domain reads GAGVSQSPRYKVAKRGQDVALRCDPISGHVSLFWYQQALGQGPEFLTYFQNEAQLDKSGLPSDRFFAERPEGSVSTLKIQRTQQEDSAVYLCASSPLVGSSYNEQFFGPGTRLTVL.